This T cell receptor (beta chain) was obtained from a study of cytomegalovirus exposure and HLA in healthy donors (dated by TCRdb to 2017 to 2019). Background on the whole study: An earlier analysis of around 600 of the donors reported 250 to 350 Gb of sequence data and approximately 110 million unique TCR beta sequences from around 200 million T cells. To predict cytomegalovirus infection status, the study combined high-throughput TCR immunosequencing, statistical association of individual TCRs with disease status, and machine learning. Among around 400 genotyped donors of the cohort, an average of around 250,000 unique TCR beta nucleotide sequences was sequenced per donor, of which about 18% were non-productive. The genetic ancestry cluster associated with self-reported Caucasian donors included roughly four fifths of the approximately 430 genotyped donors. A later genetic analysis took genome-wide SNP genotypes for about 65% of the roughly 670 donors and used that subset as a discovery cohort. Every discovery cohort repertoire had been produced on one sequencing platform. The T cell repertoires of about 700 subjects were profiled by immunosequencing and related to cytomegalovirus serostatus. HLA typing included class I and class II loci at four-digit resolution. Along with the approximately 700-subject first cohort, a separate validation cohort of over a hundred different subjects was used. A later analysis re-analyzed previously published TCR beta repertoires from 550 to 700 donors and added high-resolution HLA genotyping to study TCR occurrence patterns. Donor age, sex, ethnicity and CMV serostatus were collected together with the repertoire data. Typing coverage differed by locus: A, B, C, DRB1 and DQB1 were typed in roughly 629-630 donors, DQA1 in roughly 510, DPA1 in 600 to 610, and DPB1 in roughly 470. About 280 gigabases of sequencing data and some 85 million unique TCR sequences were included in an early release covering roughly 600 HLA-typed donors. Rather than using new phenotypic data, the later analysis identified candidate immune exposures from TCR beta sequences and from how often those sequences occurred across donors. Because of strong linkage in the cohort, roughly five DR-DQ haplotypes were treated as single units for association and clustering. The study was designed to test whether signatures of past pathogen exposure could be identified by cataloging public T cell receptors. An earlier analysis of fewer than 700 of the donors applied high-throughput TCR beta sequencing to assess whether each TCR beta V gene segment acted as functional or pseudogenic.

A few counts support this clone. The target of this receptor is not known. Per-nucleotide qualities are absent, and no much larger clonotype sits a single base away. The cohort comprised fewer than 750 healthy bone marrow donors. All cohort members were sampled while nominally healthy, although unrecorded immune exposures were likely present. The donor was CMV seropositive and was included in the group of approximately 300 seropositive cohort members. Every donor gave a peripheral blood sample, and the peripheral blood mononuclear cells from that sample were used for TCR beta sequencing. Genomic DNA extraction from the blood cell samples was performed with the Qiagen DNeasy Blood Extraction Kit. Looking up the germline V gene yields CDR1 MNHNS and CDR2 SASEGT. The CDR3, cysteine through phenylalanine, is 11 amino acids long. The retained sequence is limited to the CDR3, 33 bases, with the frame set at the first base. The junction shows trimming of 8 bases on V and 4 bases on J, plus 8 bases between the germline ends.

Here is what the overall study found, with its caveats: This cohort had only TCR beta chains sequenced, and the lack of alpha or paired-chain data limited which features could be detected. Roughly uniform sequencing depth across donors was assumed in presence/absence analyses, although this assumption may not hold. Cytomegalovirus status was reported to be diagnosed by the classifier with high specificity and sensitivity in both the original and validation cohorts. Across donors, most TCR sequences were observed very rarely, whereas some public TCRs were present in many individuals. Because counts were too low, roughly 18 rarely observed V segments, including chromosome 9 orphons, were left out of the earlier analysis of roughly 600 of the donors. The 87-base-pair reads could not distinguish some IMGT-functional V segments, including TRBV6-2 and TRBV6-3, so those segments were excluded. A few of the identified cytomegalovirus-associated TCR beta chains were confirmed in vitro to be specific for cytomegalovirus antigens. A group of highly shared sequence variants was considered likely to be a technical artifact of the sequencing pipeline. An association between a missense DCLRE1C variant and V-gene and J-gene trimming of TCR beta chains was found in a later genetic analysis and replicated in an independent cohort. When HLA alleles, especially DR and DQ, strongly co-occurred, attributing TCR associations to individual alleles was difficult. A further reported finding was that TCR beta sequences accurately predicted the HLA-A and HLA-B alleles for most subjects in the first cohort. A later analysis found that HLA-associated TCR beta chains were more clonally expanded and had lower generation probabilities than equally common non-associated chains. In a later analysis, most CMV-associated TCR beta chains were found to appear HLA-restricted, with HLA associations seemingly driven largely by CMV exposure. In an earlier analysis of around 500 of the donors, most TCR beta V segments appeared in productive rearrangements about 87% or about 30% of the time, broadly matching IMGT annotations. Because HLA typing was missing for some donors at each locus, association tests included only the typed subset. A later genetic analysis reported fewer N-insertions in productive TCRs among donors in an Asian-associated ancestry cluster than the 666-donor mean. At a false discovery rate of 0.05, a later analysis linked approximately 18,000 TCR beta sequences to specific HLA alleles. Linkage disequilibrium might explain the correlated functional status among segregating V segments, but an unknown experimental factor could not be excluded. In a later analysis, the rate of TCR association differed among HLA loci, with DRB1 alleles having the most associated TCRs and HLA-C alleles having the fewest. For the cohort, immune exposure information was limited to CMV serostatus. Several of the top co-occurrence clusters appeared to be linked to parvovirus B19, influenza, CMV and Epstein-Barr virus, according to a later analysis. It was suggested by the authors that the approach could potentially be generalized to other disease states and immunological phenotypes. A total of about 180 TCR beta chains were listed by the study as associated with cytomegalovirus.

The library was generated by the immunoSEQ multiplex PCR assay. A mixture of 60 forward primers for TCR Vbeta segments and 13 reverse primers for TCR Jbeta segments was used in the multiplex PCR. The CDR3 region of rearranged TCR beta genes was amplified from genomic DNA by a multiplex PCR assay. Amplified TCR beta libraries were sequenced as 87-base-pair reads on the Illumina HiSeq System. In the paper's pipeline: In a later analysis, tens of millions of unique TCR beta chains were counted across the roughly 700 repertoires, and roughly 10 million of these chains were shared by at least two donors. Raw reads were error-corrected and collapsed into unique sequences with a nearest-neighbor algorithm that merged closely related sequences to remove PCR and sequencing errors. To assign V, D and J gene segments, CDR3 sequences were aligned to IMGT reference sequences. For a sequence to be retained, a match of at least six nucleotides to both a V gene segment and a J gene segment was required. Rearrangements were called productive when the CDR3 lacked stop codons and stayed in frame with V and J; all others were non-productive. Following IMGT convention, CDR3 was defined as the stretch from the second conserved V-encoded cysteine to the conserved J-encoded phenylalanine. The earlier analysis of 500 to 650 of the donors excluded any sequence lacking an unambiguous match to a single V gene segment. In an earlier analysis of 587 of the donors, V segments were called functional above 56.7% productive rearrangements and were called segregating when the between-donor standard deviation exceeded 5%. A statistical classification framework was developed to diagnose cytomegalovirus status using the catalog of TCR beta chain sequences. In a later analysis, V and J genes were assigned by comparing TCR nucleotide sequences against IMGT/GENE-DB human TR gene sequences. Using the TCRdist pipeline, a later analysis assigned CDR3 sequences along with most-parsimonious VDJ recombination scenarios. In a later analysis, every TCR beta chain was defined by the combination of its CDR3 amino acid sequence and its V-gene family, and reads without a unique V-gene family were dropped. As a way to deal with suspected cross-contamination and a sequencing artifact, a later analysis dropped 450 to 600 nucleotide sequences that were highly shared and had low generation probability. For each public chain, a later analysis derived a clonal expansion index from normalized ranks of inferred template counts within each repertoire. Generation probabilities in a later analysis came from a VDJ recombination model fitted to out-of-frame rearrangements, and those results were checked against IGoR. Hypergeometric tests were used in a later analysis to score TCR-TCR, TCR-HLA and TCR-CMV co-occurrence, with a repertoire-size bias correction applied to the TCR pairs. In a later analysis, false discovery rates were estimated by permuting HLA or CMV assignments 20 times. In a later analysis, co-occurring TCRs were grouped with DBSCAN, and TCRdist sequence similarity was added when clustering was performed within HLA-allele-positive subsets. Repertoires with fewer than 30,000 or more than 120,000 public chains, plus five repertoires with anomalous nucleotide sharing, were excluded from co-occurrence clustering. TCRdb holds this immuneACCESS table with in-frame rearrangements only. Some clones are missing; in checked studies, unresolved V genes explain under half, and the rest has no known cause. Clone size and V and J calls were adopted from that table, with D and trimming inferred from the DNA. The sample contains about 85,000 clones, nearly 80% of them found a single time. The top ten clonotypes cover around a quarter of the sample.

The sample was PBMCs. The sequence came from a woman aged 45-59 years in good health and CMV-seropositive. Recombination joined TRBV6-1 with TRBJ1-1; TRBD1 might be the D gene, on 5 matching bases. The encoded CDR3 is CASVGGTEAFF. The DNA sequence follows: TGTGCCAGCGTCGGGGGCACTGAAGCTTTCTTT.